This TCR beta chain was captured by sequencing in a study of T cells in women clearing cervical HPV infection. As for the study in general: Cases' blood sampling followed lesion detection by median about 150 days (90 to 200).

Cervical HPV DNA detected by MY09/MY11 PCR, typed by dot-blot. Repertoires were generated with immunoSEQ multiplex PCR, while TCRdb's copy carries only in-frame clones and drops some. Its listing shows tens of thousands of clones. Germline assignment: CDR1 SGDLS and CDR2 YYNGEE. The CDR3 totals 11 residues. A word on this clone: With the read ending 3 residues before the CDR3 end, the germline J gene is used to fill in that end.

The genes are TRBV9 and TRBJ1-1; D perhaps matches TRBD1 (5 bases). Sequenced material: blood buffy coat. The TCR originated in a woman between 18 and 75 years old with a cervical HPV16 infection that either progressed to CIN3+ or cleared (not recorded which). The CDR3 spells CASEPTGGAFF. CDR3 bases read: TGTGCCAGCGAGCCGACCGGGGGG.